The present T cell receptor beta chain was sequenced within a study of blood T cell repertoires in COVID-19. Background on the study: Collection of acute and convalescent COVID-19 samples took place in the United States, Italy and Spain.

The V gene end was trimmed by 7 bases and the J gene end by 7 bases; junction bases not matched to a gene: 7. This CDR3 comprises 14 residues. Germline-derived CDR1 and CDR2 are SNHLY and FYNNEI. Here immunoSEQ multiplex PCR was the method, and the copy in TCRdb shows in-frame clones only, minus some. This sample carries around 110,000 clones, over 80% of them seen once, and the ten largest clones take approximately 2.3%. The chain employs TRBV2 and TRBJ2-4, with 10 bases fitting TRBD2. Sequencing was performed on peripheral blood. This clonotype was obtained from a man aged 30-40 years with acute or convalescent COVID-19. Written as DNA, the CDR3 is TGTGCCAGCACAGTCAAGCGGGAGGGGAACATTCAGTACTTC. Its translation is CASTVKREGNIQYF.